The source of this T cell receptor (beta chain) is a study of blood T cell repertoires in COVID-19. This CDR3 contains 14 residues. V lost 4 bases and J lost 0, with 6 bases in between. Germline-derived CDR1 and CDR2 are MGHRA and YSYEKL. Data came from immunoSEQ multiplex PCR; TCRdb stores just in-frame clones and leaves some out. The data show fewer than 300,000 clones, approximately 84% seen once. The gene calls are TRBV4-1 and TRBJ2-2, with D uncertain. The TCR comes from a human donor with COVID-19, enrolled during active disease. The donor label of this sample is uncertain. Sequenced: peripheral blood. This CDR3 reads CASSRAPNTGELFF. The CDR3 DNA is TGCGCCAGCAGCCGGGCCCCGAACACCGGGGAGCTGTTTTTT.